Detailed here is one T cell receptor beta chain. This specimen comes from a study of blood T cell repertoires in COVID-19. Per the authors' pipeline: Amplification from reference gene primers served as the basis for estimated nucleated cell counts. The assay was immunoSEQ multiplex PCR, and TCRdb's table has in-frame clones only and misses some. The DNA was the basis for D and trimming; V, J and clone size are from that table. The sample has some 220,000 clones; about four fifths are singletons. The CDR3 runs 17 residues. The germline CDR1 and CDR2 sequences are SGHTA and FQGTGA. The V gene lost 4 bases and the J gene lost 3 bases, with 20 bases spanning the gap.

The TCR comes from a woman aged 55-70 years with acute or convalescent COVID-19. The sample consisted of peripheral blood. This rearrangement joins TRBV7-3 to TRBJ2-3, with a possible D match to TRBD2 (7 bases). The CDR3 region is CASSSRGGPPLTDTQYF. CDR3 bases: TGTGCCAGCAGCTCACGCGGGGGCCCGCCCCTAACAGATACGCAGTATTTT.